This T cell receptor beta chain was profiled in a study of human T cells and chemical hapten exposure. Findings of the study overall: Sensitizing with DPC caused no change in TCRs above 1 in 1000 frequency.

Comments on this clonotype: The antigen is undetermined.

Germline V gene sequence: CDR1 MDHEN, CDR2 SYDVKM. J lost 3 bases, V lost 5 bases, and 4 bases had no gene match. This CDR3 region has 14 residues. TCRdb re-called the RACE reads with MiXCR, one entry per CDR3 protein. The data contain more than 75,000 distinct CDR3 sequences, about 9.3% of them seen just once; the ten biggest clones take up 2% to 2.5%. Time point defined: patch test 2, 6 weeks after DPC sensitization. Treatment specified: therapeutic diphenylcyclopropenone sensitization with weekly scalp DPC. This chain uses TRBV28 with TRBJ2-5; 9 bases align to TRBD2. The clonotype originates from a woman aged 35 to 49 with alopecia areata. Some clones in this sample may be carry-over from other donors' samples. The sample was whole blood, taken in connection with sensitization to the hapten diphenylcyclopropenone (DPC). Here the CDR3 reads CASSGTSSEETQYF. CDR3 bases: TGTGCCAGCAGTGGGACTAGCAGTGAAGAGACCCAGTACTTC.